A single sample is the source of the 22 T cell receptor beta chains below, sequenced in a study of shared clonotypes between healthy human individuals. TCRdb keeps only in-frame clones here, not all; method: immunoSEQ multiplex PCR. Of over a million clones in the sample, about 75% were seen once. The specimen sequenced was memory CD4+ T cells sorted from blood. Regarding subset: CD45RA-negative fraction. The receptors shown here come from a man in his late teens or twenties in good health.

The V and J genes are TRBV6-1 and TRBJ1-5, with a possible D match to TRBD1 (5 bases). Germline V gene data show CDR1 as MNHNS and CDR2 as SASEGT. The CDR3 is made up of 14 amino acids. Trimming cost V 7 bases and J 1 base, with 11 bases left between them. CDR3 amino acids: CASMRDGSNQPQHF. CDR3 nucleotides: TGTGCCAGCATGAGGGACGGGAGCAATCAGCCCCAGCATTTT.

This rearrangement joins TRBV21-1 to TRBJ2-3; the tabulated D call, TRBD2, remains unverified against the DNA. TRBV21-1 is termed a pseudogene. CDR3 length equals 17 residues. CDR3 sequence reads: CASSKCGRRDSGDTQYF. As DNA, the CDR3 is TGTGCCAGCAGCAAATGCGGTCGTCGGGATAGCGGGGATACGCAGTATTTT.

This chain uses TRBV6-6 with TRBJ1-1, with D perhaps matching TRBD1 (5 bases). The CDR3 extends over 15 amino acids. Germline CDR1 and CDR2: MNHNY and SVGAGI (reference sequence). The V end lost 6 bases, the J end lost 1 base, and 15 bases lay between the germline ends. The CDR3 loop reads CASSRPGTGNTEAFF. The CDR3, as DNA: TGTGCCAGCAGCCGTCCCGGGACGGGGAACACTGAAGCTTTCTTT.

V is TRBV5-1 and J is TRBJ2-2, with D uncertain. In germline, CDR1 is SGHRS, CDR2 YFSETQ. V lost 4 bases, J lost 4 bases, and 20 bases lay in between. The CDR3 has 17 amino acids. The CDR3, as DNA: TGCGCCAGCAGCCCATTCTATGGGGTGACTTTCACCGGGGAGCTGTTTTTT. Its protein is CASSPFYGVTFTGELFF.

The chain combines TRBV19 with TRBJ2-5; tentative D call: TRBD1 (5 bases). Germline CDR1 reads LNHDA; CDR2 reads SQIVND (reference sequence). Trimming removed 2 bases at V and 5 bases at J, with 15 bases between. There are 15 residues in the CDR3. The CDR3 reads CASSIPGLTGETQYF. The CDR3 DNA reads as TGTGCCAGTAGTATACCGGGCCTTACAGGCGAGACCCAGTACTTC.

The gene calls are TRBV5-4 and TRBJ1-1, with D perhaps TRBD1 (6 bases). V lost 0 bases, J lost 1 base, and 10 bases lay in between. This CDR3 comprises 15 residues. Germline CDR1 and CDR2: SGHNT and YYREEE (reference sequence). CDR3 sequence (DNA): TGTGCCAGCAGCTTGGGGGGGGCCGGGAACACTGAAGCTTTCTTT. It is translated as CASSLGGAGNTEAFF.

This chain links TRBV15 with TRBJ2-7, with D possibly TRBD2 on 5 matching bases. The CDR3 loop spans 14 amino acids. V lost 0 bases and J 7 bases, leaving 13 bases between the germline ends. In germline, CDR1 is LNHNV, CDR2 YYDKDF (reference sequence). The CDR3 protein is CATSREGSVGEQYF. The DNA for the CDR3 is TGTGCCACCAGCAGAGAAGGGAGCGTGGGGGAGCAGTACTTC.

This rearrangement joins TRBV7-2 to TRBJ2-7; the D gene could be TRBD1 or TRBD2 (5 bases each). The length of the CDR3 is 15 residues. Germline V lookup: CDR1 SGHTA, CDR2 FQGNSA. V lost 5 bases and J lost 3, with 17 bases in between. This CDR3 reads CASSQGTGKYYEQYF. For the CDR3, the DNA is TGTGCCAGCAGCCAAGGGACGGGTAAATACTACGAGCAGTACTTC.

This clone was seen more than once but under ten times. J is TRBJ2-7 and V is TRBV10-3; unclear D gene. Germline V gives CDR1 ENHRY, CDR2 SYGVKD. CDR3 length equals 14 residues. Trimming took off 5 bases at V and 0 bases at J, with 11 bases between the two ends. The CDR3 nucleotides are TGTGCCATCAGTAGAGACGGTAGCTCCTACGAGCAGTACTTC. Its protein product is CAISRDGSSYEQYF.

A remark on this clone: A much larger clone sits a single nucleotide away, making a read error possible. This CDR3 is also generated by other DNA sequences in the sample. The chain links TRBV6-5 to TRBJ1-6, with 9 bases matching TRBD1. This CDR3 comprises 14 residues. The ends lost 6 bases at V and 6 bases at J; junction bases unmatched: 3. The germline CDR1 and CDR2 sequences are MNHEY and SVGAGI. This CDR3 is CASRPGQGNSPLHF. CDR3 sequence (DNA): TGTGCCAGCAGGCCGGGACAGGGTAATTCACCCCTCCACTTT.

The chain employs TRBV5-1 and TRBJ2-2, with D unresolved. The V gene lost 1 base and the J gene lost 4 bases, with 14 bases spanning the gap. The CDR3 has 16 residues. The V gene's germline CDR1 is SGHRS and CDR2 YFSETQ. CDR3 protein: CASSLRSARGTGELFF. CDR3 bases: TGCGCCAGCAGCTTGCGCTCTGCTCGAGGCACCGGGGAGCTGTTTTTT.

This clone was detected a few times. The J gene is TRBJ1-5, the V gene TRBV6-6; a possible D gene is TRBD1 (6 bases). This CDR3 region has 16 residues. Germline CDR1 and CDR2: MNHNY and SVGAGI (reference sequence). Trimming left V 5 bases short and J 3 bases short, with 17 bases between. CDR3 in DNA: TGTGCCAGCAGTACAAACTATGGACAGCTCAATCAGCCCCAGCATTTT. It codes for CASSTNYGQLNQPQHF.

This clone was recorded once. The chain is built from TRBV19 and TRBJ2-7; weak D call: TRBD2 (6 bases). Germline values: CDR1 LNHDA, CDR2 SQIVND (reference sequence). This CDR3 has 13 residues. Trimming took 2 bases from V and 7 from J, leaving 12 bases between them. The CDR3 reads CASSITEGREQYF. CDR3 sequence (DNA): TGTGCCAGTAGTATAACCGAGGGGAGGGAGCAGTACTTC.

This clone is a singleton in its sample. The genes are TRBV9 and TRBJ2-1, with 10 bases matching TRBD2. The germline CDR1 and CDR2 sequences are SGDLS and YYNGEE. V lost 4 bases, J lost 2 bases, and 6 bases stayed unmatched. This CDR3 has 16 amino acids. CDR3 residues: CASSKLAGGTYNEQFF. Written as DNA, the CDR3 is TGTGCCAGCAGCAAATTAGCGGGGGGAACCTACAATGAGCAGTTCTTC.

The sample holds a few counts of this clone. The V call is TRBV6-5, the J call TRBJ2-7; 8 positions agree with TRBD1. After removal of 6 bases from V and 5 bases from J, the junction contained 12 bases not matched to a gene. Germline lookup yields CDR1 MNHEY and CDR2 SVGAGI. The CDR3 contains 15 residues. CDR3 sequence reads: CASRDSGGASHEQYF. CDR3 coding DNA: TGTGCCAGCAGGGATTCAGGGGGCGCATCCCACGAGCAGTACTTC.

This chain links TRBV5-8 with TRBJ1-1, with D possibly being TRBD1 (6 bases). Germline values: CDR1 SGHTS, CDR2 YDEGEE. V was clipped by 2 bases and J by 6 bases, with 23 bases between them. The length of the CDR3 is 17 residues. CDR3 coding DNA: TGTGCCAGCAGCTTTCGCCGAGCAGGGGTCGGTATCGCTGAAGCTTTCTTT. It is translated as CASSFRRAGVGIAEAFF.

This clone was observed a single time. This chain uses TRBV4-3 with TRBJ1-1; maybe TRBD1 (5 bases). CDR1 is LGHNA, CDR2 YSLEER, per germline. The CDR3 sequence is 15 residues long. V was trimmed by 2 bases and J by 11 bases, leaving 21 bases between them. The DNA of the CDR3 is TGCGCCAGCAGCCAAATAACGAAGGGGCAGGGAACGGCTTTCTTT. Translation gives CASSQITKGQGTAFF.

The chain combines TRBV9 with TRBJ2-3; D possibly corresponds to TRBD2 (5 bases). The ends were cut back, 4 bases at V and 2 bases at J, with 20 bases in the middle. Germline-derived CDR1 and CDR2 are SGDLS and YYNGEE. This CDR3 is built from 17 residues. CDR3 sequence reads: CASSPLGGGGFTDTQYF. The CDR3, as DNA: TGTGCCAGCAGCCCCCTGGGCGGAGGAGGATTCACAGATACGCAGTATTTT.

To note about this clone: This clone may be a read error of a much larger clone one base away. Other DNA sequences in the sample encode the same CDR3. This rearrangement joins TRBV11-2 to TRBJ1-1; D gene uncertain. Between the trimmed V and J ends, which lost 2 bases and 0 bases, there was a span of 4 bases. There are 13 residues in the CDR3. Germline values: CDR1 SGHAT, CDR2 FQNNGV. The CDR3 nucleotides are TGTGCCAGCAGCTTACCGGTGAACACTGAAGCTTTCTTT. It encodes CASSLPVNTEAFF.

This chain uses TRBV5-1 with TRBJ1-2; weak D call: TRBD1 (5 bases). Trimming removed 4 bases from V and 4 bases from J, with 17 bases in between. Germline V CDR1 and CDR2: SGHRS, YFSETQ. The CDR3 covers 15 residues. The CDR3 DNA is TGCGCCAGCAGCCCCGGCGGGGGGGAAGCCTATGGCTACACCTTC. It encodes CASSPGGGEAYGYTF.

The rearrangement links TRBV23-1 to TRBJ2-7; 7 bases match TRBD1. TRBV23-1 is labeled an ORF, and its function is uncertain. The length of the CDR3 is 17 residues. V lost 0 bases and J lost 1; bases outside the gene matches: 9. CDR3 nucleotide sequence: TGCGCCAGCAGTCAATCAGCCCCGGGACAGAGATCCTACGAGCAGTACTTC. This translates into CASSQSAPGQRSYEQYF.

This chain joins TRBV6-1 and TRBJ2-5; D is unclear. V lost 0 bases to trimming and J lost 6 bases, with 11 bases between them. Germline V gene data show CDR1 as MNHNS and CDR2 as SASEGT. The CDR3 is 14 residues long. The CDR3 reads CASSEAQGLKTQYF. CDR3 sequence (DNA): TGTGCCAGCAGTGAAGCGCAAGGGCTAAAGACCCAGTACTTC.